The rows below give T cell receptor beta chains drawn from one sample of a study of cytomegalovirus exposure and HLA in healthy donors. The method was immunoSEQ multiplex PCR; TCRdb's version includes in-frame clones alone and lacks a portion of them. The data show 150,000 or so clones, more than 75% seen once. The material sequenced was PBMCs. These receptors all stem from a man aged 18 to 29 in good health and CMV-seropositive. Both conserved end residues are part of each CDR3. The D gene is left open where the match is weak. For some rows the clone size is stated as once, few or many, or as a class when expanded; others skip it.

v_call,j_call,d_call,cdr3_length,clone_size,cdr3_nt,cdr3_aa
TRBV6-5,TRBJ2-7,.,12,.,TGTGCCAGCAGTGCGGTGTTCTACGAGCAGTACTTC,CASSAVFYEQYF
TRBV27,TRBJ2-2,.,15,.,TGTGCCAGCAGTTCAGGACAAGTTATGGCCGGGGAGCTGTTTTTT,CASSSGQVMAGELFF
TRBV5-4,TRBJ2-3,.,15,.,TGTGCCAGCAGCTTGTACGGGAGCGTCACAGATACGCAGTATTTT,CASSLYGSVTDTQYF
TRBV20-1,TRBJ2-1,TRBD2,11,few,TGCAGTGCTGCCAGCGGGATTGAGCAGTTCTTC,CSAASGIEQFF
TRBV13,TRBJ2-4,.,12,.,TGTGCCAGCAGCTTTATTGGCAACATTCAGTACTTC,CASSFIGNIQYF
TRBV2,TRBJ2-7,.,16,once,TGTGCCAGCAGTGAAGGGGTCAGGGCCTCCTCTTACGAGCAGTACTTC,CASSEGVRASSYEQYF
TRBV6-1,TRBJ2-1,.,15,.,TGTGCCAGCAGGTTCCTAGAGACCCTTAACAATGAGCAGTTCTTC,CASRFLETLNNEQFF
TRBV18,TRBJ1-1,TRBD1,12,.,TGTGCCAGCTCTCGACAGGGACCCGAAGCTTTCTTT,CASSRQGPEAFF
TRBV6-1,TRBJ2-1,.,12,.,TGTGCCAGCAGGGACACAGGCAATGAGCAGTTCTTC,CASRDTGNEQFF
TRBV7-9,TRBJ2-5,.,14,.,TGTGCCAGCAGCCTGCTGGGCAGCCAAGAGACCCAGTACTTC,CASSLLGSQETQYF
TRBV18,TRBJ2-2,.,13,.,TGTGCCAGCTCACCAAGAGGGACCGGGGAGCTGTTTTTT,CASSPRGTGELFF
TRBV6-1,TRBJ2-7,TRBD2,16,.,TGTGCCAGTAGTGGCATCGGACTAGCGGGAGGCTACGAGCAGTACTTC,CASSGIGLAGGYEQYF
TRBV10-1,TRBJ2-3,TRBD2,16,.,TGCGCCAGCAGTGAGGGACTAGCGGGACGCACAGATACGCAGTATTTT,CASSEGLAGRTDTQYF
TRBV5-1,TRBJ1-1,.,13,.,TGCGCCAGCAGCCCTTCAGGGAACACTGAAGCTTTCTTT,CASSPSGNTEAFF
TRBV9,TRBJ2-3,TRBD2,16,.,TGTGCCAGCAGCGTAGAGGCGGGACTAGCAACAGATACGCAGTATTTT,CASSVEAGLATDTQYF
TRBV7-2,TRBJ1-1,.,14,few,TGTGCCAGCAGCCCCAACAGGGAGACCACTGAAGCTTTCTTT,CASSPNRETTEAFF
TRBV11-2,TRBJ2-7,TRBD1,13,.,TGTGCCAGCAGCATCGACAGGGGAAGATCGCAGTACTTC,CASSIDRGRSQYF
TRBV30,TRBJ1-1,.,12,.,TGTGCCTGGAGTGTCGGTTACACTGAAGCTTTCTTT,CAWSVGYTEAFF
TRBV28,TRBJ2-1,.,17,.,TGTGCCAGCAGTTTAAACCTTAAGCGGCTAGTATCCAATGAGCAGTTCTTC,CASSLNLKRLVSNEQFF
TRBV29-1,TRBJ1-2,.,12,.,TGCAGCGTGGGCGGGGAGTCCTATGGCTACACCTTC,CSVGGESYGYTF
TRBV18,TRBJ2-3,.,15,.,TGTGCCAGCTCACCGGGGACAACTAGCACAGATACGCAGTATTTT,CASSPGTTSTDTQYF
TRBV4-1,TRBJ1-2,TRBD1,14,few,TGCGCCAGCAGCCGACCAGGGGGGTCCGCCGGCTACACCTTC,CASSRPGGSAGYTF